This TCR beta chain originates from a study of blood T cells in healthy people across ages. Study-level findings and limits: Diversity figures based on one million T cells were deemed too low.

Then a second PCR, running about 7 to 11 cycles, was carried out with a sample-barcoded 5' primer and a J-beta primer mix. TCRdb analysed the 5' RACE reads with MiXCR anew, one entry per CDR3 protein. The data show hundreds of thousands of distinct CDR3 sequences, with around 32% seen just once and approximately 15% held by the top ten. This CDR3 comprises 17 residues. Germline CDR1 and CDR2: SGHAT and FQDESV (reference sequence). V shed 1 base and J 4 bases; nucleotides not matched to a gene: 7. Comment on this clonotype: The target antigen is unknown.

The material sequenced was blood. The source is a woman older than 75 in good health. The J gene is TRBJ1-2, the V gene TRBV11-1, with TRBD1 identical over 12 bases. The CDR3 nucleotides are TGTGCCAGCAGCTTAGTTGGGACAGGGGGCGGTGGCTATGGCTACACCTTC. Its translation is CASSLVGTGGGGYGYTF.